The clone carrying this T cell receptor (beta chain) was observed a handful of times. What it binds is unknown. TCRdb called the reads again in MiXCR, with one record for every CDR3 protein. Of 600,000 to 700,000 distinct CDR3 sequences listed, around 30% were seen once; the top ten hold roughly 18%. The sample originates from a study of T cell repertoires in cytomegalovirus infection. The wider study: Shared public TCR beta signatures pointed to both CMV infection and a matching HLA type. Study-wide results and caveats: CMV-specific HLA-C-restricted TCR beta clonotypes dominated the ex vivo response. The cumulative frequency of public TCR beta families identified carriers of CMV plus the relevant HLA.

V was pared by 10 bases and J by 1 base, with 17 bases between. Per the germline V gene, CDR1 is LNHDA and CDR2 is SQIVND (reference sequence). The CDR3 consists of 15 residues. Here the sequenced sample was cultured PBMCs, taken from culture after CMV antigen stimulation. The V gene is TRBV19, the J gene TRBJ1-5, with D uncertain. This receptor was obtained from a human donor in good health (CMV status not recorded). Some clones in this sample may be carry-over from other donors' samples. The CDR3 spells CATLGPGWSNQPQHF. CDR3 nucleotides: TGTGCCACCCTTGGCCCGGGTTGGAGCAATCAGCCCCAGCATTTT. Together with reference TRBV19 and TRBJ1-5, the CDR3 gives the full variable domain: DGGITQSPKYLFRKEGQNVTLSCEQNLNHDAMYWYRQDPGQGLRLIYYSQIVNDFQKGDIAEGYSVSREKKESFPLTVTSAQKNPTAFYLCATLGPGWSNQPQHFGDGTRLSIL.